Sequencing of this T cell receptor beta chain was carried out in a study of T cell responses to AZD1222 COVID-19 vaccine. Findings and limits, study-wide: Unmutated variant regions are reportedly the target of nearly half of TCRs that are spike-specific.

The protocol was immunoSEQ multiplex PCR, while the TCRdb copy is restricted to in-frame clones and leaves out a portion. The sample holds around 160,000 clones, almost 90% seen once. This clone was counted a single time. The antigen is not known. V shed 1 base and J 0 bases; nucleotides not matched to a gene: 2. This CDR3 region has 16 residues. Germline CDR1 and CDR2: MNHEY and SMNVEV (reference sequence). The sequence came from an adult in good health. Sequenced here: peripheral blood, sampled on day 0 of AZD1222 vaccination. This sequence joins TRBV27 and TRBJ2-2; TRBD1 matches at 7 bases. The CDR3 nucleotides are TGTGCCAGCAGTTTATATCAGGGGGCGAACACCGGGGAGCTGTTTTTT. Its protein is CASSLYQGANTGELFF.